Following are 3 T cell receptor beta chains from one sample sequenced in a study of T cell changes during pregnancy in multiple sclerosis. The method was immunoSEQ multiplex PCR; TCRdb's version includes in-frame clones alone and lacks a portion of them. The repertoire has fewer than 60,000 clones, 94% of them found once; the top ten carry around 0.3%. Sample: CD4+ T cells from peripheral blood mononuclear cells, taken in the third trimester of pregnancy. The receptors stem from a female donor with multiple sclerosis, enrolled in a pregnancy study.

The V call is TRBV28, the J call TRBJ1-2; 10 bases fit TRBD1. Germline trimming cut 6 bases from V and 5 bases from J; bases unmatched to any gene: 9. Germline V gene lookup returns CDR1 MDHEN and CDR2 SYDVKM. There are 15 residues in the CDR3. DNA for the CDR3: TGTGCCAGCAGCCCCATTGGACAGGGGGGTTATGGCTACACCTTC. It specifies CASSPIGQGGYGYTF.

The chain carries TRBV19 and TRBJ2-7; D possibly corresponds to TRBD1 (5 bases). There are 13 residues in the CDR3. Trimming pared 7 bases from V and 2 bases from J, leaving 12 bases between. Per germline, CDR1 LNHDA and CDR2 SQIVND (reference sequence). As DNA, the CDR3 is TGTGCCAGTATTACAGGAATGACCTACGAGCAGTACTTC. Translation: CASITGMTYEQYF.

The chain is built from TRBV6-6 and TRBJ2-1; D call uncertain. Germline CDR1 MNHNY, CDR2 SVGAGI (reference sequence). The CDR3 runs 12 residues. The V end was cut by 0 bases, the J end by 10 bases, with 7 bases between. As DNA, the CDR3 is TGTGCCAGCAGTTACTCTCTCCAGGAGCAGTTCTTC. Protein product: CASSYSLQEQFF.